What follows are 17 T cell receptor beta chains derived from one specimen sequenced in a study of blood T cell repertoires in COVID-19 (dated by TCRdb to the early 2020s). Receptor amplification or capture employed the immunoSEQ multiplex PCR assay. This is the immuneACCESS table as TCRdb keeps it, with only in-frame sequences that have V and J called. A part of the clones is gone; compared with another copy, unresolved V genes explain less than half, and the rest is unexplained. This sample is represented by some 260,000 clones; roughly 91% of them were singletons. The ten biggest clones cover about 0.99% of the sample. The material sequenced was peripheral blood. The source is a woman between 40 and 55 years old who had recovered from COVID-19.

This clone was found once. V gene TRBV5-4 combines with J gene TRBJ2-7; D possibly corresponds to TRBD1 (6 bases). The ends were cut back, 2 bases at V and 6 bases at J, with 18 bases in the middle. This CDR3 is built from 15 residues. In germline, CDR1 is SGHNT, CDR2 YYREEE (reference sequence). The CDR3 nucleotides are TGTGCCAGCAGCTTTTGGGGGCAGGCAGGTCGCGAGCAGTACTTC. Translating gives CASSFWGQAGREQYF.

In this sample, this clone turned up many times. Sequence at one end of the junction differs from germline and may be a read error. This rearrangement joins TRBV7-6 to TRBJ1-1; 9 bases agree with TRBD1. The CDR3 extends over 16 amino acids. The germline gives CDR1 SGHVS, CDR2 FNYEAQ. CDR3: CASSLAEQGARTEAFF. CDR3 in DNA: TGTGCCAGCAGCCTAGCCGAACAGGGGGCGCGGACTGAAGCTTTCTTT.

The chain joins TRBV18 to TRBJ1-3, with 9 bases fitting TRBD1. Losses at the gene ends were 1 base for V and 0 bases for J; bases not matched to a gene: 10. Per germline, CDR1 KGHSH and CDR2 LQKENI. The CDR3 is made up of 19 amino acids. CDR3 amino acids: CASSPLPGQGPSSGNTIYF. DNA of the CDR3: TGTGCCAGCTCACCACTTCCGGGACAGGGACCGAGCTCTGGAAACACCATATATTTT.

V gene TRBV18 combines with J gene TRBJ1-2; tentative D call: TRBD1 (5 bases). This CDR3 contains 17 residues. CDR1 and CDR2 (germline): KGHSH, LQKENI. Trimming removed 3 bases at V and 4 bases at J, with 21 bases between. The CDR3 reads CASSPQGGSLVPYGYTF. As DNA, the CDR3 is TGTGCCAGCTCACCCCAGGGCGGCAGCCTCGTCCCCTATGGCTACACCTTC.

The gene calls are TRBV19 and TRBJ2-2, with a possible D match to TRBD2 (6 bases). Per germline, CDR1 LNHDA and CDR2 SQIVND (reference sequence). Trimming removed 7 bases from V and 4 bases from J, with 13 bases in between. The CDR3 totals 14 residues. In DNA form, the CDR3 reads TGTGCCAGTACCCGGGGGTGGGCCACCGGGGAGCTGTTTTTT. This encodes CASTRGWATGELFF.

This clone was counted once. Here the CDR3 reads CASRETGIPYNEQFF. In DNA, the CDR3 is TGTGCCAGCAGGGAGACAGGGATCCCCTACAATGAGCAGTTCTTC. The V gene is TRBV6-5, the J gene TRBJ2-1, with 7 bases identical to TRBD1. V lost 6 bases and J lost 2; bases outside the gene matches: 7. This CDR3 spans 15 amino acids. CDR1 and CDR2 (germline): MNHEY, SVGAGI.

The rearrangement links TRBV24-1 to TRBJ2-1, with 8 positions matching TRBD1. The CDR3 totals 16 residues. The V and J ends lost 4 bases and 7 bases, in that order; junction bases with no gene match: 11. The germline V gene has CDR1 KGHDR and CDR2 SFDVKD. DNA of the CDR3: TGTGCCACCAGTGACGACAAGGGCAGGGGGCGGAATGAGCAGTTCTTC. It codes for CATSDDKGRGRNEQFF.

CDR3 bases: TGTGCCAGCAGTGTTACGGGACATTGGTATTTT. Translated, it gives CASSVTGHWYF. The chain joins TRBV2 to TRBJ2-3; D may be TRBD1 (6 bases). The germline V gene has CDR1 SNHLY and CDR2 FYNNEI. V shed 4 bases and J shed 14 bases, with 13 bases lying between them. There are 11 residues in the CDR3.

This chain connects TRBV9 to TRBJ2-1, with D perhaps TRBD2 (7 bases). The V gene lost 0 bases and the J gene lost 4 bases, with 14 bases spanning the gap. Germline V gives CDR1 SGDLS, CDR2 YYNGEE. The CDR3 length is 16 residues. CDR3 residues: CASSVARGGGYNEQFF. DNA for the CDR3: TGTGCCAGCAGCGTAGCAAGGGGAGGGGGGTACAATGAGCAGTTCTTC.

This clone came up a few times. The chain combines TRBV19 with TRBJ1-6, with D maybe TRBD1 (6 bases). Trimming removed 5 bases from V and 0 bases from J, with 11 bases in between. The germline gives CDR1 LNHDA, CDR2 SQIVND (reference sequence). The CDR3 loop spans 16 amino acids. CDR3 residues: CASSPRQDSYNSPLHF. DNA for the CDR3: TGTGCCAGTAGTCCCCGACAGGACTCCTATAATTCACCCCTCCACTTT.

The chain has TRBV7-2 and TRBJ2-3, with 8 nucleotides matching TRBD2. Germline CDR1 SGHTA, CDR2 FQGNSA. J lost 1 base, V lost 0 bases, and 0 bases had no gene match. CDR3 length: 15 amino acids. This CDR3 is CASSLAGRGTDTQYF. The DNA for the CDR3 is TGTGCCAGCAGCTTAGCCGGGAGGGGCACAGATACGCAGTATTTT.

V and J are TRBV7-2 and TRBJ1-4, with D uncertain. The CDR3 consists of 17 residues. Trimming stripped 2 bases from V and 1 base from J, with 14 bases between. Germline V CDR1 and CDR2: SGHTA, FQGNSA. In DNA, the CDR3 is TGTGCCAGCAGCTTACTACCGCGGGGAGGAACTAATGAAAAACTGTTTTTT. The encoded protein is CASSLLPRGGTNEKLFF. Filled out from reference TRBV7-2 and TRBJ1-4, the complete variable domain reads GAGVSQSPSNKVTEKGKDVELRCDPISGHTALYWYRQSLGQGLEFLIYFQGNSAPDKSGLPSDRFSAERTGGSVSTLTIQRTQQEDSAVYLCASSLLPRGGTNEKLFFGSGTQLSVL.

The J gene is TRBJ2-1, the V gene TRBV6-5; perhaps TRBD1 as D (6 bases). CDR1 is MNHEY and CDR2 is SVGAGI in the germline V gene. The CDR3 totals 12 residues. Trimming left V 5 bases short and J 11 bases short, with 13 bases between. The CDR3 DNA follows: TGTGCCAGCAGTACCACAGGGAGTCAGCAGTTCTTC. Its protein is CASSTTGSQQFF.

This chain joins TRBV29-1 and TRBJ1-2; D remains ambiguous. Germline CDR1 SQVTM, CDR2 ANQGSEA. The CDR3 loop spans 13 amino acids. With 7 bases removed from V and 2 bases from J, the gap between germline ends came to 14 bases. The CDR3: CSAGPAGNYGYTF. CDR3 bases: TGCAGCGCTGGCCCGGCGGGGAACTATGGCTACACCTTC.

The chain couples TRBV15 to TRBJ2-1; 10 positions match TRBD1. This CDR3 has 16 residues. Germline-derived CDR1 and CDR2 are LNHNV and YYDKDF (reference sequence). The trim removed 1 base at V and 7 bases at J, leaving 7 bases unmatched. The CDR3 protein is CATSRAGQGLGNEQFF. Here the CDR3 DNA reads TGTGCCACCAGCAGAGCGGGACAGGGGCTTGGGAATGAGCAGTTCTTC.

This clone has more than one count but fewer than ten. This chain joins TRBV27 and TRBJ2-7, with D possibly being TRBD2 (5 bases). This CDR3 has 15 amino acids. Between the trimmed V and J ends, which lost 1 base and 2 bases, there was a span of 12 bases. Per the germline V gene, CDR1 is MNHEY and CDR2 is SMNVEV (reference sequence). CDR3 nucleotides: TGTGCCAGCAGTTTATTTCGGGGATTCGCCTACGAGCAGTACTTC. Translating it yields CASSLFRGFAYEQYF.

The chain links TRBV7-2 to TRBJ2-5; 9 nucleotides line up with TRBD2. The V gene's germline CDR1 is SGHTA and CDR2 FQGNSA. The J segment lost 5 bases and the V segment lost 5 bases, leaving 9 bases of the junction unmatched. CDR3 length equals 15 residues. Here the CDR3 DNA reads TGTGCCAGCAGCCCAGTGGGCGGGAGGGAGGAGACCCAGTACTTC. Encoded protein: CASSPVGGREETQYF.